Shown below are 2 T cell receptor beta chains from a single sample sequenced in a study of early T cells in non-severe SARS-CoV-2 infection (TCRdb year 2021). Libraries came from 5' RACE. Sequencing relied on a NextSeq 500. TCRdb reprocessing: public reads trimmed at Q25 with fastp, clones called with MiXCR, in-frame beta chains kept. A single entry per CDR3 protein holds the most common genes and DNA from its merged rows. The sample table shows fewer than 75,000 distinct CDR3 sequences, and over 20% are seen once. The ten largest clones add up to about 15% of the sample. The input for sequencing was whole blood, taken at baseline. The receptors derive from an adult who was a healthcare worker with PCR-confirmed SARS-CoV-2 infection or an uninfected control (not recorded which).

This clonotype was seen a handful of times. The chain recombines TRBV10-1 with TRBJ1-3; D is ambiguous. The CDR3 spans 14 residues. Trimming shortened V by 2 bases and J by 0 bases, and 5 bases separated the two germline ends. Germline loops: CDR1 WNHNN, CDR2 SYGVQD (reference sequence). The CDR3, as DNA: TGCGCCAGCAGTGAGGGGAGCTCTGGAAACACCATATATTTT. Its translation: CASSEGSSGNTIYF.

This clonotype was observed a few times. The chain couples TRBV10-3 to TRBJ2-3; TRBD2 agrees at 11 bases. The CDR3 is 15 amino acids. With 2 bases clipped from V and 4 bases from J, the junction kept 2 bases outside the gene matches. Germline V gene data show CDR1 as ENHRY and CDR2 as SYGVKD. CDR3 in amino acids: CAISETSGGSDTQYF. In nucleotides, the CDR3 is TGTGCCATCAGTGAGACTAGCGGGGGTTCAGATACGCAGTATTTT.